This T cell receptor beta chain stems from a study of CD8 T cells in ankylosing spondylitis. Study results and limitations: Disease-linked clones were reportedly significantly enriched in matched ankylosing spondylitis synovial fluid. Some motif variants were previously reported in reactive arthritis synovial fluid and blood. Fewer than 10 highly homologous variants formed a TCR beta motif that appeared characteristic of ankylosing spondylitis blood. Within peripheral blood, clones linked to disease were CD8+ and relatively rare.

A single record per CDR3 protein comes from TCRdb applying MiXCR to the 5' RACE reads. The top ten hold roughly 7.7% of the sample, which has about 160,000 distinct CDR3 sequences, roughly 18% seen once. This clonotype was seen at least ten times. Its antigen is currently unknown. CDR3 length: 15 amino acids. The ends lost 8 bases at V and 2 bases at J; junction bases unmatched: 9. Material: blood, either unsorted or a sorted T cell fraction (not recorded which). The receptor comes from a male donor with ankylosing spondylitis or in good health (not recorded which). The J gene is TRBJ2-3, the V gene TRBV12-3 or TRBV12-4; 8 positions match TRBD2. The CDR3 DNA sequence: TGTGCCAGCCTCTATAGCGGGACCTTCACAGATACGCAGTATTTT. This encodes CASLYSGTFTDTQYF.